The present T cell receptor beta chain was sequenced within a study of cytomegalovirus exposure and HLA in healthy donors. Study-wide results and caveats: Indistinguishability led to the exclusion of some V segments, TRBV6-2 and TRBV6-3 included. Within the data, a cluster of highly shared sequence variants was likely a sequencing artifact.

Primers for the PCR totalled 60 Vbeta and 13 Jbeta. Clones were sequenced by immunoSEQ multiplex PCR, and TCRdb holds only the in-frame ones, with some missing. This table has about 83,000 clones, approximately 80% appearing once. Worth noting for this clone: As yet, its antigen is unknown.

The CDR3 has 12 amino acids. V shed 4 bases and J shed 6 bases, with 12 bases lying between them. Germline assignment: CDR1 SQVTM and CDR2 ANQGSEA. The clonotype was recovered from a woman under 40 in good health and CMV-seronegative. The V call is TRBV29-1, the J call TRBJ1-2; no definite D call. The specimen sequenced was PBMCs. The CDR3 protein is CSVVGFGDGYTF. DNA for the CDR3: TGCAGCGTTGTTGGTTTCGGGGATGGCTACACCTTC.